The next 25 T cell receptor beta chains were all read from a single sample in a study of T cells after yellow fever vaccination. TCRdb re-called the 5' RACE reads through MiXCR, storing one row per CDR3 protein. The table records under 700,000 distinct CDR3 sequences, about 17% of them present only once. Sequenced here: PBMCs, sampled less than 6 days after the first yellow fever vaccination. The origin of the receptors is a man aged 18 to 35 who received the YFV17D yellow fever vaccine.

The chain couples TRBV29-1 to TRBJ2-1, with D tentatively TRBD2 (5 bases). CDR3 size: 12 residues. The V end lost 6 bases, the J end lost 9 bases, and 15 bases lay between the germline ends. Germline lookup yields CDR1 SQVTM and CDR2 ANQGSEA. The CDR3 DNA reads as TGCAGCGTGGACTCCACCGAGGTTGAGCAGTTCTTC. Residues: CSVDSTEVEQFF.

J is TRBJ2-5 and V is TRBV5-6; D may be TRBD2 (7 bases). Germline values: CDR1 SGHDT, CDR2 YYEEEE. V was trimmed by 5 bases and J by 5 bases, leaving 25 bases between them. CDR3 length: 17 amino acids. The CDR3 DNA follows: TGTGCCAGCAGTCTAACGGGCGGGGGCAACTTGGGGGAGACCCAGTACTTC. Residues: CASSLTGGGNLGETQYF. Variable domain in full (rest from reference TRBV5-6 and TRBJ2-5): DAGVTQSPTHLIKTRGQQVTLRCSPKSGHDTVSWYQQALGQGPQFIFQYYEEEERQRGNFPDRFSGHQFPNYSSELNVNALLLGDSALYLCASSLTGGGNLGETQYFGPGTRLLVL.

This clonotype was seen only a few times. The chain couples TRBV10-3 to TRBJ2-5, with 7 bases fitting TRBD1. Germline CDR1 is ENHRY and CDR2 is SYGVKD. The CDR3 length is 14 residues. V shed 6 bases and J 4 bases; nucleotides not matched to a gene: 8. CDR3 in amino acids: CAIRETGLGETQYF. The CDR3 region has the DNA TGTGCCATCAGGGAGACAGGGCTAGGAGAGACCCAGTACTTC.

This clonotype was seen only a few times. This rearrangement joins TRBV5-1 to TRBJ2-3; 7 bases align to TRBD1. The trim removed 2 bases at V and 7 bases at J, leaving 7 bases unmatched. The germline gives CDR1 SGHRS, CDR2 YFSETQ. The CDR3 has 14 residues. CDR3 sequence: CASSFDHRGNTQYF. The CDR3, as DNA: TGCGCCAGCAGCTTCGACCACAGGGGAAATACGCAGTATTTT.

This clonotype has a handful of counts. V usage is TRBV9 and J usage is TRBJ2-7; TRBD1 aligns across 7 bases. The CDR3 spans 15 residues. With V trimmed by 0 bases and J by 3 bases, 6 bases remained unmatched. The germline CDR1 and CDR2 sequences are SGDLS and YYNGEE. The CDR3 region has the DNA TGTGCCAGCAGCGTAGGCCCGGACAGGCTCTACGAGCAGTACTTC. Its protein product is CASSVGPDRLYEQYF.

This clonotype was recorded a few times. This chain uses TRBV19 with TRBJ2-7; the match to TRBD1 covers 11 bases. J gave up 3 bases and V 4 bases, and 5 bases lay outside the gene matches. CDR3 length: 15 residues. CDR1 and CDR2 (germline): LNHDA, SQIVND (reference sequence). CDR3 coding DNA: TGTGCCAGTAGTACACCGGGACAGGGGGTCTACGAGCAGTACTTC. Amino acid sequence: CASSTPGQGVYEQYF.

The genes are TRBV28 and TRBJ2-1; 12 bases fit TRBD2. With 6 bases clipped from V and 8 bases from J, the junction kept 11 bases outside the gene matches. Germline values: CDR1 MDHEN, CDR2 SYDVKM. The CDR3 sequence is 16 residues long. The CDR3 DNA follows: TGTGCCAGCAGCCCATCCCCTAGCGGGGGGGCCCATGAGCAGTTCTTC. It yields the protein CASSPSPSGGAHEQFF. Using reference TRBV28 and TRBJ2-1 for the parts outside the CDR3, the full variable domain is DVKVTQSSRYLVKRTGEKVFLECVQDMDHENMFWYRQDPGLGLRLIYFSYDVKMKEKGDIPEGYSVSREKKERFSLILESASTNQTSMYLCASSPSPSGGAHEQFFGPGTRLTVL.

This clonotype occurred many times. The rearrangement links TRBV5-1 to TRBJ2-5; weak D call: TRBD2 (5 bases). CDR1 SGHRS and CDR2 YFSETQ come from the germline V gene. Trimming shortened V by 0 bases and J by 2 bases, and 14 bases separated the two germline ends. This CDR3 is 16 amino acids long. CDR3 DNA: TGCGCCAGCAGCTTGGGGAGTGGCGGGTCGCAAGAGACCCAGTACTTC. The encoded protein is CASSLGSGGSQETQYF.

This clonotype appeared a few times. The CDR3 bases are TGTGCCAGCAGCCAGCCCATCTGGCGGGGGGGCGAGAATGAGCAGTTCTTC. Translated, it gives CASSQPIWRGGENEQFF. The chain uses TRBV14 and TRBJ2-1; 9 positions match TRBD2. Per the germline V gene, CDR1 is SGHDN and CDR2 is FVKESK. The CDR3 runs 17 residues. Losses at the gene ends were 3 bases for V and 7 bases for J; bases not matched to a gene: 13.

In its sample, this clonotype was seen many times. The chain uses TRBV6-2 or TRBV6-3 and TRBJ1-5; D gene unclear. The CDR3 covers 13 residues. V was trimmed by 0 bases and J by 12 bases, leaving 12 bases between them. Germline CDR1 reads MNHEY; CDR2 reads SVGEGT. The CDR3 sequence is CASSYSEGSVQHF. CDR3 bases: TGTGCCAGCAGTTACTCGGAAGGGAGTGTCCAGCATTTT.

This clonotype was detected a few times. The chain employs TRBV9 and TRBJ2-5; D is uncertain. Germline lookup yields CDR1 SGDLS and CDR2 YYNGEE. The CDR3 length is 13 residues. V lost 3 bases, J lost 0 bases, and 6 bases lay in between. The CDR3 DNA is TGTGCCAGCAGCGCCCGGCACCAAGAGACCCAGTACTTC. This sequence encodes CASSARHQETQYF.

This clonotype was recorded a few times. The J gene is TRBJ2-7, the V gene TRBV7-2; D may be TRBD1 (6 bases). V gave up 4 bases and J gave up 5 bases, with 12 bases separating them. CDR3 length equals 13 residues. Germline CDR1 is SGHTA and CDR2 is FQGNSA. The CDR3 loop is CASSYNRVNEQYF. The CDR3 bases are TGTGCCAGCAGCTACAACAGGGTAAACGAGCAGTACTTC. The full variable domain, rest sourced from reference TRBV7-2 and TRBJ2-7, is GAGVSQSPSNKVTEKGKDVELRCDPISGHTALYWYRQSLGQGLEFLIYFQGNSAPDKSGLPSDRFSAERTGGSVSTLTIQRTQQEDSAVYLCASSYNRVNEQYFGPGTRLTVT.

This clonotype was recorded at least ten times. The chain couples TRBV12-3 or TRBV12-4 to TRBJ1-2; D call uncertain. The CDR3 has 13 residues. V was shortened by 3 bases and J by 8 bases, with 13 bases between the two germline ends. The CDR3 sequence is CASSFSGSRGYTF. In DNA form, the CDR3 reads TGTGCCAGCAGTTTCTCGGGGAGTAGAGGCTACACCTTC.

This clonotype turned up a few times. The V call is TRBV30, the J call TRBJ2-3; D tentatively reads TRBD1 or TRBD2 (6 bases each). The V end lost 6 bases, the J end lost 4 bases, and 14 bases lay between the germline ends. This CDR3 contains 13 residues. Germline CDR1 GTSNPN, CDR2 SVGIG (reference sequence). CDR3 in amino acids: CACSRGLSDTQYF. Written as DNA, the CDR3 is TGTGCCTGCTCACGGGGGCTCTCAGATACGCAGTATTTT.

The CDR3, as DNA: TGCGCCAGCAGCTTTATAGCGGGAGCGAACACCGGGGAGCTGTTTTTT. Translated: CASSFIAGANTGELFF. The chain recombines TRBV5-1 with TRBJ2-2; 9 positions agree with TRBD2. CDR3 length: 16 residues. V trimming: 2 bases; J trimming: 0 bases; junction bases outside the gene matches: 2. Germline loops: CDR1 SGHRS, CDR2 YFSETQ.

This chain joins TRBV20-1 and TRBJ1-1, with D possibly matching TRBD1 (6 bases). Germline V CDR1 and CDR2: DFQATT, SNEGSKA (reference sequence). The CDR3 runs 15 residues. V lost 2 bases and J 4 bases, leaving 17 bases between the germline ends. CDR3 amino acids: CSARHRVGGTTEAFF. As DNA, the CDR3 is TGCAGTGCTAGACACAGGGTAGGAGGGACCACTGAAGCTTTCTTT.

This chain joins TRBV10-3 and TRBJ2-3, with 11 bases fitting TRBD2. The CDR3 is made up of 18 amino acids. From germline, CDR1 is ENHRY and CDR2 SYGVKD. V was clipped by 4 bases and J by 3 bases; unmatched bases: 12. For the CDR3, the DNA is TGTGCCATCAGTGGACGAGGTGGTAGCGGGGGGGCAACAGATACGCAGTATTTT. Translating it yields CAISGRGGSGGATDTQYF.

In its sample, this clonotype was seen a few times. This chain connects TRBV2 to TRBJ2-3, with TRBD2 identical over 16 bases. The CDR3 totals 19 residues. Per germline, CDR1 SNHLY and CDR2 FYNNEI. The V and J ends lost 3 bases and 5 bases, in that order; junction bases with no gene match: 11. DNA for the CDR3: TGTGCCAGCAGTGAGAAGGGGACTAGCGGGGGGGCCCCGAGAGATACGCAGTATTTT. The encoded protein is CASSEKGTSGGAPRDTQYF.

At least ten counts were recorded for this clonotype. The chain is built from TRBV27 and TRBJ1-4; 8 bases align to TRBD1. Losses at the gene ends were 5 bases for V and 4 bases for J; bases not matched to a gene: 3. The CDR3 length is 14 residues. Germline CDR1 and CDR2: MNHEY and SMNVEV (reference sequence). The DNA for the CDR3 is TGTGCCAGCAGTCTGACAGGGGTTAATGAAAAACTGTTTTTT. Its translation: CASSLTGVNEKLFF. Complete variable domain (other parts from reference TRBV27 and TRBJ1-4): EAQVTQNPRYLITVTGKKLTVTCSQNMNHEYMSWYRQDPGLGLRQIYYSMNVEVTDKGDVPEGYKVSRKEKRNFPLILESPSPNQTSLYFCASSLTGVNEKLFFGSGTQLSVL.

The chain carries TRBV7-9 and TRBJ1-4; D gene unclear. CDR1 is SEHNR and CDR2 is FQNEAQ in the germline V gene (reference sequence). V lost 5 bases, J lost 6 bases, and 13 bases lay in between. The CDR3 loop spans 14 amino acids. This chain's CDR3 is CASSPGREHEKLFF. The DNA for the CDR3 is TGTGCCAGCAGCCCCGGGAGGGAGCATGAAAAACTGTTTTTT.

At least ten counts were recorded for this clonotype. Mismatch with germline at one junction end may stem from a read error. This chain's CDR3 is CASSLAGRTDTQYF. CDR3 DNA: TGTGCCAGCAGCCTAGCGGGCCGCACAGATACGCAGTATTTT. The chain uses TRBV7-6 and TRBJ2-3, with 8 bases fitting TRBD2. The CDR3 extends over 14 amino acids. Germline lookup yields CDR1 SGHVS and CDR2 FNYEAQ.

The CDR3 sequence: CASSEAGGGYNQPQHF. CDR3 DNA sequence: TGTGCCAGCAGTGAAGCGGGAGGAGGCTACAATCAGCCCCAGCATTTT. The chain links TRBV6-1 to TRBJ1-5, with D uncertain. CDR1 MNHNS and CDR2 SASEGT come from the germline V gene. Trimming shortened V by 0 bases and J by 3 bases, and 12 bases separated the two germline ends. The CDR3 contains 16 residues.

The chain links TRBV6-5 to TRBJ2-3; tentative D call: TRBD1 (6 bases). V lost 0 bases and J 2 bases, leaving 12 bases between the germline ends. In germline, CDR1 is MNHEY, CDR2 SVGAGI. The length of the CDR3 is 16 residues. The CDR3 reads CASSYSGDKYTDTQYF. CDR3 nucleotide sequence: TGTGCCAGCAGTTACTCGGGGGACAAATACACAGATACGCAGTATTTT.

J is TRBJ2-1 and V is TRBV9, with 12 bases matching TRBD2. The CDR3 has 16 residues. Per the germline V gene, CDR1 is SGDLS and CDR2 is YYNGEE. With V trimmed by 4 bases and J by 9 bases, 11 bases remained unmatched. CDR3 residues: CASSLELAGGLIEQFF. In nucleotides, the CDR3 is TGTGCCAGCAGCCTCGAGCTAGCGGGGGGGCTTATTGAGCAGTTCTTC.

The chain joins TRBV10-3 to TRBJ1-4; 7 nucleotides match TRBD1. Trimming cost V 6 bases and J 5 bases; bases outside gene matches: 3. This CDR3 has 13 residues. CDR1 is ENHRY and CDR2 is SYGVKD in the germline V gene. CDR3 sequence: CAISRGLNEKLFF. CDR3 DNA sequence: TGTGCCATCAGCAGGGGGTTAAATGAAAAACTGTTTTTT.